These 20 T cell receptor beta chains share one sample of origin, sequenced in a study of shared clonotypes between healthy human individuals. Using immunoSEQ multiplex PCR, the repertoire was profiled, and TCRdb retains in-frame clones only, with some absent. The sample holds some 1,100,000 clones, approximately 80% seen once. The sample consisted of memory CD4+ T cells from PBMCs. The subset denotes: CD45RA-negative fraction. These receptors came from a man in his late teens or twenties in good health. Some clones in this sample may be carry-over from other donors' samples.

This clone was observed a few times. This chain joins TRBV11-2 and TRBJ2-5; 8 positions agree with TRBD1. The germline gives CDR1 SGHAT, CDR2 FQNNGV. The CDR3 consists of 16 residues. With V trimmed by 5 bases and J by 0 bases, 8 bases remained unmatched. The CDR3 is CASSPGGTGYQETQYF. CDR3 bases: TGTGCCAGCAGCCCAGGTGGGACAGGCTACCAAGAGACCCAGTACTTC. The entire variable domain, with the rest obtained from reference TRBV11-2 and TRBJ2-5, is as follows: EAGVAQSPRYKIIEKRQSVAFWCNPISGHATLYWYQQILGQGPKLLIQFQNNGVVDDSQLPKDRFSAERLKGVDSTLKIQPAKLEDSAVYLCASSPGGTGYQETQYFGPGTRLLVL.

This clone was counted at least ten times. The same CDR3 can be traced to other DNA sequences in this sample. The J gene is TRBJ2-3, the V gene TRBV11-3; 12 positions match TRBD2. Germline assignment: CDR1 SGHNT and CDR2 YENEEA. J was trimmed by 6 bases and V by 5 bases; bases with no gene match: 9. The length of the CDR3 is 16 residues. In DNA form, the CDR3 reads TGTGCCAGCAGCCCATGGGGACTAGCGGGCTTGGATACGCAGTATTTT. It translates to CASSPWGLAGLDTQYF.

The chain recombines TRBV28 with TRBJ1-5; the D gene is possibly TRBD1 (5 bases). V lost 5 bases and J lost 3, with 14 bases in between. This CDR3 spans 15 amino acids. In germline, CDR1 is MDHEN, CDR2 SYDVKM. CDR3 nucleotides: TGTGCCAGCAGTCCACCCCAGGGAAACAATCAGCCCCAGCATTTT. This gives the protein CASSPPQGNNQPQHF. The full variable domain, with the rest looked up from reference TRBV28 and TRBJ1-5, is DVKVTQSSRYLVKRTGEKVFLECVQDMDHENMFWYRQDPGLGLRLIYFSYDVKMKEKGDIPEGYSVSREKKERFSLILESASTNQTSMYLCASSPPQGNNQPQHFGDGTRLSIL.

The rearrangement links TRBV7-3 to TRBJ2-5; D is undetermined. CDR1 is SGHTA and CDR2 is FQGTGA in the germline V gene. The CDR3 length is 14 residues. V was trimmed by 5 bases and J by 5 bases, leaving 15 bases between them. This CDR3 reads CASSETSRPETQYF. The CDR3 nucleotides are TGTGCCAGCAGCGAAACCTCCCGTCCGGAGACCCAGTACTTC.

The sample holds one count of this clone. Other DNA sequences within the sample encode an identical CDR3. This chain connects TRBV28 to TRBJ1-5; possible D gene TRBD1, 5 bases. Germline V gives CDR1 MDHEN, CDR2 SYDVKM. The CDR3 extends over 14 amino acids. V was clipped by 3 bases and J by 0 bases, with 6 bases between them. The CDR3 here is CASSLGGSNQPQHF. DNA for the CDR3: TGTGCCAGCAGTTTGGGGGGTAGCAATCAGCCCCAGCATTTT.

At least ten counts were recorded for this clone. The chain uses TRBV11-2 and TRBJ1-3, with D tentatively TRBD1 (5 bases). Per the germline V gene, CDR1 is SGHAT and CDR2 is FQNNGV. V was pared by 0 bases and J by 3 bases, with 12 bases between. The CDR3 runs 16 residues. CDR3 sequence reads: CASSLERGAVGNTIYF. CDR3 coding DNA: TGTGCCAGCAGCTTAGAAAGGGGCGCAGTTGGAAACACCATATATTTT.

The rearrangement uses TRBV7-9 and TRBJ2-5; 13 nucleotides align to TRBD2. Per germline, CDR1 SEHNR and CDR2 FQNEAQ (reference sequence). The V and J ends lost 5 bases and 4 bases, in that order; junction bases with no gene match: 7. The CDR3 extends over 16 amino acids. The CDR3 DNA reads TGTGCCAGCAGCCGCGGACTAGCGGGAGCGGCAGAGACCCAGTACTTC. This gives the protein CASSRGLAGAAETQYF.

The chain carries TRBV29-1 and TRBJ1-3; D remains ambiguous. The CDR3 is made up of 13 amino acids. Germline V gene data show CDR1 as SQVTM and CDR2 as ANQGSEA. The V gene lost 1 base and the J gene lost 8 bases, with 12 bases spanning the gap. The CDR3 DNA follows: TGCAGCGTTGAAGTGGCCCTCCAGGACACCATATATTTT. It is translated as CSVEVALQDTIYF.

Details on this clone: A junction boundary mismatches the germline segment, possibly from a read error. The rearrangement uses TRBV27 and TRBJ2-3, with 8 bases identical to TRBD1. Germline V gene lookup returns CDR1 MNHEY and CDR2 SMNVEV (reference sequence). The CDR3 covers 15 residues. CDR3 nucleotide sequence: TGTGCCAGCAGGCCCCGGGCAGGGGGCTTGAATTACCCTCGATTT. It translates to CASRPRAGGLNYPRF.

The rearrangement joins TRBV7-8 to TRBJ1-2; 7 bases are a match to TRBD1. The CDR3 has 15 residues. Germline CDR1 reads SGHVS; CDR2 reads FQNEAQ. The V and J ends lost 4 bases and 8 bases, in that order; junction bases with no gene match: 13. The DNA for the CDR3 is TGTGCCAGCAGCTCGAAACAGGGGAAGGGGTTCGGCTACACCTTC. This gives the protein CASSSKQGKGFGYTF.

This rearrangement joins TRBV6-5 to TRBJ1-5; D possibly corresponds to TRBD1 (6 bases). The germline CDR1 and CDR2 sequences are MNHEY and SVGAGI. Trimming pared 7 bases from V and 6 bases from J, leaving 16 bases between. This CDR3 is built from 14 residues. CDR3 coding DNA: TGTGCCAGCACTCCTGGGGGCGTGGGTCAGCCCCAGCATTTT. Protein sequence: CASTPGGVGQPQHF.

This clone was counted only a few times. CDR3 sequence: CASSQDRDTEAFF. The CDR3 nucleotides are TGTGCCAGCAGCCAAGACAGAGACACTGAAGCTTTCTTT. V usage is TRBV5-4 and J usage is TRBJ1-1; D is perhaps TRBD1 (5 bases). Germline values: CDR1 SGHNT, CDR2 YYREEE (reference sequence). This CDR3 has 13 amino acids. V lost 4 bases to trimming and J lost 3 bases, with 10 bases between them.

This clone was counted a few times. The chain joins TRBV6-1 to TRBJ1-1; D gene ambiguous. Per germline, CDR1 MNHNS and CDR2 SASEGT. This CDR3 comprises 13 residues. Deletions cut 7 bases from V and 5 bases from J, with 14 bases between. CDR3 coding DNA: TGTGCCAGCAACCCCCGACGGGAAACTGAAGCTTTCTTT. This translates into CASNPRRETEAFF.

The J gene is TRBJ2-7, the V gene TRBV27, with 7 bases lining up with TRBD2. This CDR3 has 15 residues. The V and J ends lost 5 bases and 0 bases, in that order; junction bases with no gene match: 7. Germline values: CDR1 MNHEY, CDR2 SMNVEV (reference sequence). CDR3 loop: CASSPAGTSSYEQYF. Written as DNA, the CDR3 is TGTGCCAGCAGTCCAGCGGGGACGAGCTCCTACGAGCAGTACTTC.

J is TRBJ2-7 and V is TRBV11-2; D may be TRBD1 (5 bases). V shed 2 bases and J shed 0 bases, with 14 bases lying between them. CDR1 SGHAT and CDR2 FQNNGV come from the germline V gene. CDR3 length: 16 amino acids. The CDR3 here is CASSLPLQENSYEQYF. The CDR3 DNA reads TGTGCCAGCAGCTTACCCTTACAGGAGAACTCCTACGAGCAGTACTTC.

The chain has TRBV10-3 and TRBJ1-1; D gene uncertain. The V and J ends lost 5 bases and 12 bases respectively, with 19 bases between them. In germline, CDR1 is ENHRY, CDR2 SYGVKD. This CDR3 has 13 amino acids. CDR3 sequence: CAISHDPTLRTFF. CDR3 nucleotide sequence: TGTGCCATCAGTCATGACCCCACCCTTCGAACTTTCTTT.

The chain is built from TRBV5-5 and TRBJ2-1, with a possible D match to TRBD2 (6 bases). CDR3 length equals 16 residues. V gave up 4 bases and J gave up 1 base, with 15 bases separating them. Per germline, CDR1 SGHKS and CDR2 YYEKEE (reference sequence). The CDR3 DNA reads as TGTGCCAGCAGCCCTGCCCTAGCGAGATCCTACAATGAGCAGTTCTTC. It codes for CASSPALARSYNEQFF.

A single count supports this clone. CDR3 in DNA: TGTGCCAGCAGCTTAGGACAGGGGTTAGCCTATGGCTACACCTTC. Amino acid sequence: CASSLGQGLAYGYTF. The chain couples TRBV11-2 to TRBJ1-2; 8 bases align to TRBD1. Germline values: CDR1 SGHAT, CDR2 FQNNGV. The CDR3 has 15 residues. Germline trimming cut 1 base from V and 4 bases from J; bases unmatched to any gene: 5. The full variable domain, completed using reference TRBV11-2 and TRBJ1-2, is EAGVAQSPRYKIIEKRQSVAFWCNPISGHATLYWYQQILGQGPKLLIQFQNNGVVDDSQLPKDRFSAERLKGVDSTLKIQPAKLEDSAVYLCASSLGQGLAYGYTFGSGTRLTVV.

CDR3 DNA sequence: TGCGCCAGCAGCCCTAGCGAACCATTATACAATGAGCAGTTCTTC. It encodes CASSPSEPLYNEQFF. V gene TRBV5-1 combines with J gene TRBJ2-1; a possible D gene is TRBD2 (6 bases). V lost 4 bases and J lost 4, with 15 bases in between. The CDR3 loop spans 15 amino acids. CDR1 and CDR2 from the germline V gene are SGHRS and YFSETQ.

The chain links TRBV19 to TRBJ1-1; perhaps TRBD1 as D (5 bases). The V and J ends lost 4 bases and 1 base respectively, with 7 bases between them. Per germline, CDR1 LNHDA and CDR2 SQIVND (reference sequence). CDR3 size: 13 residues. CDR3: CASSRGWNTEAFF. The CDR3 DNA reads as TGTGCCAGTAGTAGGGGCTGGAACACTGAAGCTTTCTTT.